The next 26 T cell receptor beta chains were all read from a single sample in a study of graft-versus-host responses after intestinal transplantation. This table comes from immunoSEQ multiplex PCR, and its TCRdb copy is limited to in-frame clones, with some not included. This table has 80,000 to 90,000 clones, 90% appearing once. Their recognized antigens are unknown. Sequenced material: unstimulated CD4+ T cells sorted from spleen or lymph node cells, taken before intestinal transplant. Receptors originate from a human donor who received an intestinal transplant.

The V gene is TRBV5-8, the J gene TRBJ2-5, with 12 bases identical to TRBD1. The V gene's germline CDR1 is SGHTS and CDR2 YDEGEE. There are 15 residues in the CDR3. The V segment lost 5 bases and the J segment 5 bases; nucleotides outside the gene matches: 7. The CDR3 reads CASSPGTGGAETQYF. Here the CDR3 DNA reads TGTGCCAGCAGTCCCGGGACAGGGGGCGCCGAGACCCAGTACTTC.

This chain links TRBV19 with TRBJ2-5; the match to TRBD2 covers 7 bases. V was pared by 7 bases and J by 1 base, with 6 bases of the junction left unmatched. The CDR3 contains 14 residues. The germline gives CDR1 LNHDA, CDR2 SQIVND (reference sequence). The CDR3 DNA follows: TGTGCCAGTAACGGCGGGGGAGCCCAAGAGACCCAGTACTTC. It specifies CASNGGGAQETQYF. Complete variable domain (other parts from reference TRBV19 and TRBJ2-5): DGGITQSPKYLFRKEGQNVTLSCEQNLNHDAMYWYRQDPGQGLRLIYYSQIVNDFQKGDIAEGYSVSREKKESFPLTVTSAQKNPTAFYLCASNGGGAQETQYFGPGTRLLVL.

This clone was seen a handful of times. The chain uses TRBV20-1 and TRBJ1-1; D is possibly TRBD1 (6 bases). Trimming stripped 4 bases from V and 8 bases from J, with 11 bases between. The CDR3 contains 11 residues. Per germline, CDR1 DFQATT and CDR2 SNEGSKA (reference sequence). The CDR3 nucleotides are TGCAGTGCTACCCTCAGGGGCGAAGCTTTCTTT. This codes for CSATLRGEAFF.

The chain uses TRBV2 and TRBJ1-6; 9 positions agree with TRBD1. The V gene's germline CDR1 is SNHLY and CDR2 FYNNEI. This CDR3 is built from 16 residues. With V trimmed by 4 bases and J by 6 bases, 7 bases remained unmatched. CDR3 in amino acids: CASSGQGESGNSPLHF. CDR3 DNA sequence: TGTGCCAGCAGTGGACAGGGGGAGTCGGGTAATTCACCCCTCCACTTT.

CDR3 DNA sequence: TGTGCTAGTGGTTTGGTACTCAGCAGACAAGGGGCCAACGTCCTGACTTTC. Its protein product is CASGLVLSRQGANVLTF. The J gene is TRBJ2-6, the V gene TRBV12-5; D gene unclear. Trimming removed 0 bases at V and 4 bases at J, with 13 bases between. This CDR3 region has 17 residues. From germline, CDR1 is LGHNT and CDR2 FRNRAP.

The chain links TRBV2 to TRBJ2-1; D call uncertain. The CDR3 length is 16 residues. Trimming stripped 7 bases from V and 0 bases from J, with 16 bases between. The germline V gene encodes CDR1 SNHLY and CDR2 FYNNEI. CDR3 DNA: TGTGCCAGCACCCAACACGAAACTAACTCCTACAATGAGCAGTTCTTC. It translates to CASTQHETNSYNEQFF.

The chain links TRBV10-2 to TRBJ2-3; 10 nucleotides match TRBD2. Trimming at V came to 3 bases and at J to 4 bases, leaving 10 bases not matched to a gene. The germline gives CDR1 WSHSY, CDR2 SAAADI. This CDR3 region has 17 residues. This chain's CDR3 is CASSDRGAGGLSDTQYF. The CDR3 DNA reads TGCGCCAGCAGTGACCGTGGAGCGGGGGGGCTGTCAGATACGCAGTATTTT.

The J gene is TRBJ2-5, the V gene TRBV18; TRBD1 agrees at 11 bases. CDR1 and CDR2 from the germline V gene are KGHSH and LQKENI. The V and J ends lost 3 bases and 5 bases, in that order; junction bases with no gene match: 8. The length of the CDR3 is 16 residues. This CDR3 is CASSPRGTGGSETQYF. The CDR3 nucleotides read TGTGCCAGCTCACCGCGCGGGACAGGGGGGTCCGAGACCCAGTACTTC.

V usage is TRBV18 and J usage is TRBJ2-6; possibly TRBD2 for D (6 bases). Deletions cut 3 bases from V and 1 base from J, with 13 bases between. The CDR3 covers 17 residues. Germline V gene data show CDR1 as KGHSH and CDR2 as LQKENI. In DNA form, the CDR3 reads TGTGCCAGCTCACCTGTGGCGGCGGGGTCTGGGGCCAACGTCCTGACTTTC. Its protein product is CASSPVAAGSGANVLTF.

For the CDR3, the DNA is TGTGCCAGCAGTAACACAGGGGGCGGAAACACCATATATTTT. Translation: CASSNTGGGNTIYF. The rearrangement joins TRBV6-6 to TRBJ1-3; 9 positions match TRBD1. The CDR3 has 14 residues. CDR1 and CDR2 (germline): MNHNY, SVGAGI (reference sequence). Germline trimming cut 5 bases from V and 4 bases from J; bases unmatched to any gene: 3.

This chain uses TRBV9 with TRBJ2-7; 13 nucleotides agree with TRBD2. V lost 4 bases, J lost 7 bases, and 8 bases stayed unmatched. This CDR3 region has 15 residues. Germline-derived CDR1 and CDR2 are SGDLS and YYNGEE. In nucleotides, the CDR3 is TGTGCCAGCAGCATACTAGCGGGGGGGCAGGGAGAGCAGTACTTC. It translates to CASSILAGGQGEQYF.

The chain joins TRBV5-7 to TRBJ1-2; D may be TRBD1 (6 bases). TRBV5-7 qualifies as an ORF whose function is uncertain. V lost 0 bases to trimming and J lost 4 bases, with 22 bases between them. There are 18 residues in the CDR3. CDR3 sequence: CASSLGIQGGGPIYGYTF. In DNA, the CDR3 is TGTGCCAGCAGCTTGGGGATACAGGGTGGGGGCCCTATCTATGGCTACACCTTC.

The chain is built from TRBV15 and TRBJ2-1; D uncertain. Between the trimmed V and J ends, which lost 0 bases and 1 base, there was a span of 10 bases. CDR1 LNHNV and CDR2 YYDKDF come from the germline V gene (reference sequence). This CDR3 has 16 residues. CDR3 protein: CATSRDNYGSYNEQFF. DNA of the CDR3: TGTGCCACCAGCAGAGATAACTACGGATCCTACAATGAGCAGTTCTTC.

This chain joins TRBV6-1 and TRBJ1-6; possible D gene TRBD1, 6 bases. The CDR3 covers 15 residues. Trimming left V 6 bases short and J 6 bases short, with 15 bases between. The germline gives CDR1 MNHNS, CDR2 SASEGT. The CDR3 DNA follows: TGTGCCAGCAGGGCAGGCAGGGGAACTAATTCACCCCTCCACTTT. Its translation: CASRAGRGTNSPLHF.

The chain recombines TRBV29-1 with TRBJ1-2, with D uncertain. This CDR3 is built from 12 residues. CDR1 and CDR2 from the germline V gene are SQVTM and ANQGSEA. The CDR3: CITKTALYGYTF. In DNA, the CDR3 is TGCATCACTAAGACGGCCCTATATGGCTACACCTTC.

The chain employs TRBV6-1 and TRBJ2-1, with 9 bases aligning to TRBD1. Per germline, CDR1 MNHNS and CDR2 SASEGT. This CDR3 contains 14 residues. Germline trimming cut 7 bases from V and 2 bases from J; bases unmatched to any gene: 3. In nucleotides, the CDR3 is TGTGCCAGCACTCGGGACAGGGCCTACAATGAGCAGTTCTTC. Its translation: CASTRDRAYNEQFF.

This clone was detected only once. V and J are TRBV14 and TRBJ1-2; D is ambiguous. V was cut by 1 base and J by 6 bases, with 9 bases left in between. CDR1 is SGHDN, CDR2 FVKESK, per germline. The CDR3 sequence is 13 residues long. CDR3 residues: CASSQVRDHGYTF. CDR3 coding DNA: TGTGCCAGCAGCCAAGTGAGGGATCATGGCTACACCTTC.

J is TRBJ2-3 and V is TRBV9; TRBD2 is a possible D gene (5 bases). The CDR3 spans 15 residues. V was cut by 0 bases and J by 4 bases, with 12 bases left in between. Germline loops: CDR1 SGDLS, CDR2 YYNGEE. This chain's CDR3 is CASSVGGVVSDTQYF. In DNA, the CDR3 is TGTGCCAGCAGCGTAGGGGGAGTTGTGTCAGATACGCAGTATTTT.

CDR3 DNA sequence: TGCGCCAGCAGCTTGGGGGGTCCGGGGACAGGACCTAACTATGGCTACACCTTC. This encodes CASSLGGPGTGPNYGYTF. This rearrangement joins TRBV5-1 to TRBJ1-2; 8 nucleotides line up with TRBD1. The CDR3 is 18 residues long. The trim removed 0 bases at V and 0 bases at J, leaving 10 bases unmatched. The germline gives CDR1 SGHRS, CDR2 YFSETQ.

The chain is built from TRBV19 and TRBJ2-7; no firm D call. The germline V gene encodes CDR1 LNHDA and CDR2 SQIVND (reference sequence). Trimming cost V 1 base and J 1 base, with 8 bases left between them. This CDR3 is 14 amino acids long. For the CDR3, the DNA is TGTGCCAGTAGTATAGCCCCGGGTTCCTACGAGCAGTACTTC. Amino acid sequence: CASSIAPGSYEQYF.

The chain is built from TRBV12-5 and TRBJ2-5, with unresolved D. The germline V and J ends were trimmed by 6 bases and 9 bases, with 8 bases remaining between them. Germline values: CDR1 LGHNT, CDR2 FRNRAP. CDR3 length equals 10 residues. CDR3 sequence (DNA): TGTGCTAGTGGCGCCATAGCCCAGTACTTC. It specifies CASGAIAQYF.

The chain couples TRBV6-6 to TRBJ1-1; 9 nucleotides line up with TRBD1. Germline assignment: CDR1 MNHNY and CDR2 SVGAGI (reference sequence). This CDR3 spans 16 amino acids. The V gene end was trimmed by 0 bases and the J gene end by 7 bases; junction bases not matched to a gene: 9. This CDR3 reads CASSYSQPRTGVEAFF. The CDR3 DNA reads as TGTGCCAGCAGTTACTCACAACCACGGACAGGGGTTGAAGCTTTCTTT.

This clone occurred once. The chain carries TRBV6-5 and TRBJ1-4, with TRBD1 identical over 8 bases. The CDR3 is made up of 15 amino acids. Trimming removed 6 bases from V and 7 bases from J; junction bases left unmatched: 10. Germline V gene lookup returns CDR1 MNHEY and CDR2 SVGAGI. CDR3 protein: CASSDNRGASEKLFF. The CDR3 DNA follows: TGTGCCAGCAGCGACAACAGGGGGGCTAGTGAAAAACTGTTTTTT.

The CDR3 bases are TGCAGCGTTGGGCAGGGCGATCAGCCCCAGCATTTT. It translates to CSVGQGDQPQHF. The chain couples TRBV29-1 to TRBJ1-5; D might be TRBD1 (5 bases). The germline CDR1 and CDR2 sequences are SQVTM and ANQGSEA. The length of the CDR3 is 12 residues. Trimming took off 4 bases at V and 5 bases at J, with 9 bases between the two ends.

V gene TRBV19 combines with J gene TRBJ1-4, with TRBD1 identical over 7 bases. Germline V gene sequence: CDR1 LNHDA, CDR2 SQIVND (reference sequence). CDR3 length: 15 amino acids. With 6 bases clipped from V and 7 bases from J, the junction kept 11 bases outside the gene matches. Written as DNA, the CDR3 is TGTGCCAGTAGCAACGCCCGACAGGGTAGTGAAAAACTGTTTTTT. Protein sequence: CASSNARQGSEKLFF.

The chain joins TRBV2 to TRBJ1-1; D perhaps matches TRBD1 (5 bases). The CDR3 runs to 18 residues. V lost 0 bases to trimming and J lost 4 bases, with 21 bases between them. CDR1 is SNHLY, CDR2 FYNNEI, per germline. Here the CDR3 reads CASSEAGGRWTGGTEAFF. Written as DNA, the CDR3 is TGTGCCAGCAGTGAAGCTGGAGGGAGATGGACCGGGGGCACTGAAGCTTTCTTT.